This T cell receptor (beta chain) originates from a study of OX40 agonist ivuxolimab in advanced cancers. TCRdb keeps only in-frame clones here, not all; method: immunoSEQ multiplex PCR. The sample lists around 12,000 clones, approximately 80% occurring once. Per the germline V gene, CDR1 is MNHEY and CDR2 is SVGAGI. The CDR3 is 13 residues long. The V end lost 3 bases, the J end lost 6 bases, and 9 bases lay between the germline ends. The sequence derives from an adult with an advanced solid tumor such as melanoma, head and neck, liver or kidney cancer. The gene calls are TRBV6-5 and TRBJ2-1; D remains unclear. Sequenced here: CD4+ or CD8+ T cells sorted from blood, sampled in a trial of the OX40 agonist ivuxolimab. CDR3 sequence: CASSYIRSNEQFF. CDR3 coding DNA: TGTGCCAGCAGTTATATCCGGTCCAATGAGCAGTTCTTC.